The present T cell receptor beta chain was sequenced within a study of cytomegalovirus exposure and HLA in healthy donors (dated by TCRdb to 2016 to 2017). For the study in its entirety: In an earlier analysis of about 560 of the donors, under 300 Gb of sequence data and approximately 120 million unique TCR beta sequences from 150 million to 200 million T cells were reported. Around 320 gigabases of sequencing data and some 85 million unique TCR sequences were included in an early release covering about 600 HLA-typed donors. A later genetic analysis used genome-wide SNP genotypes for about three fifths of the 666 donors, treating that subset as a discovery cohort. A handful of DR-DQ haplotypes were handled as single units for association and clustering because linkage in the cohort was strong. Donor age, sex, ethnicity and CMV serostatus were compiled together with the repertoire data. Among the approximately 420 genotyped donors, around 81% belonged to the genetic ancestry cluster associated with self-reported Caucasian donors. The aim of the study was to test whether cataloging public T cell receptors could identify signatures of past pathogen exposure. To decide whether each TCR beta V gene segment behaved as functional or pseudogenic, an earlier analysis of over 500 of the donors relied on high-throughput TCR beta sequencing. High-throughput TCR immunosequencing, statistical association of individual TCRs with disease status, and machine learning were combined to predict cytomegalovirus infection status. A later analysis re-examined previously published TCR beta repertoires from hundreds of donors and added high-resolution HLA genotyping to investigate patterns of TCR occurrence. In the later analysis, no new phenotypic data were used to find candidate immune exposures; instead, reliance was placed on TCR beta sequences and their occurrence across donors. The study used immunosequencing to profile the T cell repertoires of under 700 subjects and linked those repertoires to cytomegalovirus serostatus. Every discovery cohort repertoire had been produced on one sequencing platform. HLA typing included class I and class II loci at four-digit resolution. Among 300 to 450 genotyped donors of the cohort, an average of approximately 240,000 unique TCR beta nucleotide sequences were sequenced per donor, around 20% of them non-productive. Typing coverage differed by locus: A, B, C, DRB1 and DQB1 were typed in roughly 620-630 donors, DQA1 in approximately 520, DPA1 in around 580, and DPB1 in just under 490. Besides the first cohort of roughly 700 subjects, a separate validation cohort made up of around 120 different subjects was used.

Paper-wide results and their limitations: For the cohort, immune exposure information was limited to CMV serostatus. The earlier analysis of some 560 of the donors excluded about 16 rarely observed V segments, including chromosome 9 orphons, because counts were too low. The study gave a list of under 200 TCR beta chains associated with cytomegalovirus. Assigning TCR associations to individual alleles was difficult when HLA alleles, especially DR and DQ, strongly co-occurred. The cohort was sequenced for TCR beta chains only, and without alpha or paired-chain data the features that could be detected were limited. In both the original and validation cohorts, the classifier was reported to diagnose cytomegalovirus status with high specificity and sensitivity. A group of highly shared sequence variants was considered likely to be a technical artifact of the sequencing pipeline. Across donors, most TCR sequences were observed very rarely, whereas some public TCRs were present in many individuals. An association between a missense DCLRE1C variant and V-gene and J-gene trimming of TCR beta chains was found in a later genetic analysis and replicated in an independent cohort. Roughly uniform sequencing depth across donors was assumed in presence/absence analyses, although this assumption may not hold. In an earlier analysis of around 500 of the donors, most TCR beta V segments appeared in productive rearrangements about 90% or about 30% of the time, broadly matching IMGT annotations. In vitro tests confirmed that a few of the cytomegalovirus-associated TCR beta chains recognize cytomegalovirus antigens. Correlated functional status among segregating V segments might be attributable to linkage disequilibrium, but an unknown experimental factor could not be ruled out. Compared with the roughly 710-donor mean, donors in an Asian-associated ancestry cluster had fewer N-insertions in productive TCRs, according to a later genetic analysis. A later analysis associated about 16,000 TCR beta sequences with specific HLA alleles at a false discovery rate of 0.05. A further reported finding was that TCR beta sequences accurately predicted the HLA-A and HLA-B alleles for most subjects in the first cohort. In a later analysis, most CMV-associated TCR beta chains were found to appear HLA-restricted, with HLA associations seemingly driven largely by CMV exposure. It was suggested by the authors that the approach could potentially be generalized to other disease states and immunological phenotypes. A later analysis found that HLA-associated TCR beta chains were more clonally expanded and had lower generation probabilities than equally common non-associated chains. In a later analysis, several top co-occurrence clusters were reported to appear linked to parvovirus B19, influenza, CMV and Epstein-Barr virus. A later analysis found that TCR association rates varied across HLA loci, with DRB1 alleles showing the most associated TCRs and HLA-C alleles the fewest. Because HLA typing was unavailable for some donors at each locus, only the typed subset was used in association tests.

This clone has just a few counts. Its antigen remains unidentified. Within one base of it there is no much larger clone, and no base qualities were kept. Library prep was done by the immunoSEQ multiplex PCR assay. For the multiplex PCR, a mixture combining 60 forward primers for TCR Vbeta segments and 13 reverse primers for TCR Jbeta segments was used. Amplification of the CDR3 region of rearranged TCR beta genes was performed with a multiplex PCR assay on genomic DNA. The amplified TCR beta libraries were sequenced on the Illumina HiSeq System as 87-base-pair reads. The original methods were these. A later analysis tallied roughly 78 million unique TCR beta chains across the 700 or so repertoires, and some 12 million of those chains were shared by two or more donors. Raw reads were error-corrected and collapsed into unique sequences with a nearest-neighbor algorithm that merged closely related sequences to remove PCR and sequencing errors. CDR3 sequences were aligned to IMGT reference sequences to assign V, D and J gene segments. For a sequence to be retained, a match of at least six nucleotides was required to both a V gene segment and a J gene segment. Rearrangements were called productive when the CDR3 lacked stop codons and stayed in frame with V and J; all others were non-productive. Following IMGT convention, CDR3 was defined as the stretch from the second conserved V-encoded cysteine up to the conserved J-encoded phenylalanine. The earlier analysis of about 610 of the donors excluded any sequence lacking an unambiguous match to a single V gene segment. In an earlier analysis of 587 of the donors, a V segment was called functional when productive rearrangements were above 56.7%, and segregating when the standard deviation between donors exceeded 5%. A statistical classification framework was developed to diagnose cytomegalovirus status using the catalog of TCR beta chain sequences. In a later analysis, TCR nucleotide sequences were compared against IMGT/GENE-DB human TR gene sequences so that V and J genes could be assigned. A later analysis assigned CDR3 sequences and most-parsimonious VDJ recombination scenarios with the TCRdist pipeline. A later analysis defined each TCR beta chain by its CDR3 amino acid sequence plus V-gene family, and excluded reads lacking a unique V-gene family. To address suspected cross-contamination and a sequencing artifact, a later analysis removed several hundred highly shared, low-generation-probability nucleotide sequences. For each public chain, a later analysis derived a clonal expansion index from normalized ranks of inferred template counts within each repertoire. Generation probabilities in a later analysis came from a VDJ recombination model fitted to out-of-frame rearrangements, and those results were checked against IGoR. In a later analysis, hypergeometric tests were used to score TCR-TCR, TCR-HLA and TCR-CMV co-occurrence, with a repertoire-size bias correction applied to TCR pairs. To estimate false discovery rates, a later analysis permuted the HLA or CMV assignments 20 times. In a later analysis, co-occurring TCRs were grouped using DBSCAN, and TCRdist sequence similarity was added for clustering within HLA-allele-positive subsets. Repertoires with fewer than 30,000 or more than 120,000 public chains were left out of co-occurrence clustering, as were a handful of repertoires with anomalous nucleotide sharing. What TCRdb holds here is the immuneACCESS table cut down to in-frame rearrangements. Part of the clones is not present; checked against another copy, under half of the missing clones reflect an unresolved V gene, and the others are unexplained. V and J calls and clone size are those listed in that table; D and trimming were worked out from the DNA. The sample yields about 140,000 clones; about 61% were counted once. The ten most abundant clones make up approximately 1.7% of the sample.

The cohort consisted of 650 to 700 healthy bone marrow donors. At the time of sampling, all cohort members were nominally healthy, though unrecorded immune exposures were likely present. The donor was CMV seronegative and was included in the group of a few hundred seronegative cohort members. Every donor gave a peripheral blood sample, and the peripheral blood mononuclear cells from that sample were used for TCR beta sequencing. The Qiagen DNeasy Blood Extraction Kit was used to extract genomic DNA from the blood cell samples. This receptor was taken from a male donor in good health and CMV-seronegative. What was sequenced was PBMCs.

The CDR3 sequence is CASSVAGGETQYF. In nucleotides, the sequence is TGTGCCAGCAGCGTAGCGGGTGGAGAGACCCAGTACTTC. The rearrangement combines TRBV9 with TRBJ2-5; the D gene remains uncertain. V is shortened by 0 bases, J by 4 bases, and the region joining them spans 7 bases. CDR1 and CDR2 are drawn from the germline V gene: SGDLS, YYNGEE. The CDR3 contains 13 residues, cysteine and phenylalanine counted. Only the CDR3 DNA is retained, 39 bases long and in frame from the first base.